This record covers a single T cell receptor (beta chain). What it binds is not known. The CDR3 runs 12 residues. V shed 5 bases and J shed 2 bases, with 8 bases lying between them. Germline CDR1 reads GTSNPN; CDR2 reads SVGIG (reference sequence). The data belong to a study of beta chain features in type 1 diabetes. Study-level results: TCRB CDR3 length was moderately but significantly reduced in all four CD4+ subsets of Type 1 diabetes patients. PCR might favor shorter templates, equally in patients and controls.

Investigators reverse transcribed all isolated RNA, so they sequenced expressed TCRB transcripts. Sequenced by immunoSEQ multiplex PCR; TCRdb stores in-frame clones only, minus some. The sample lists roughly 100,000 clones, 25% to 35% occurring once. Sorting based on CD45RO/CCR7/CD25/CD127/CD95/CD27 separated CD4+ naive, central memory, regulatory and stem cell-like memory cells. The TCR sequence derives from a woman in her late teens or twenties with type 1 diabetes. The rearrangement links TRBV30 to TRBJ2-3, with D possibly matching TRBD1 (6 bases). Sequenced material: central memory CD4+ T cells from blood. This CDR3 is CAWGTNTDTQYF. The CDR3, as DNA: TGTGCCTGGGGGACAAACACAGATACGCAGTATTTT.